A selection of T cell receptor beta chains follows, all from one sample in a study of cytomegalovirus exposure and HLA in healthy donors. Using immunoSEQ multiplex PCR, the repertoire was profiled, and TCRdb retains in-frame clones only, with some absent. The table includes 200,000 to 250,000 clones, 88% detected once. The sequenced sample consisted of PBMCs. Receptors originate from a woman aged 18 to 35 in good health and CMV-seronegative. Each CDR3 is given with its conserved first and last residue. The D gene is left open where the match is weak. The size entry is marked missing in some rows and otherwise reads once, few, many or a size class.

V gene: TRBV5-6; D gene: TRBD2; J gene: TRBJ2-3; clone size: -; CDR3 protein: CASSLSYEGLAGGDTQYF
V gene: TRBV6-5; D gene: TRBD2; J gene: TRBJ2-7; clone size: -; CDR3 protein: CASRLLAGGPEQYF
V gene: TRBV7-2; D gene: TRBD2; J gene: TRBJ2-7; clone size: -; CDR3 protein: CASSPEGGLAASYEQYF
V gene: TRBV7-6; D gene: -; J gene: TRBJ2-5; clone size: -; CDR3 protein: CASSRVRGDRWETQYF
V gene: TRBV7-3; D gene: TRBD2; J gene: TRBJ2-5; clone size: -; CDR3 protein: CASSSDGLAGETQYF
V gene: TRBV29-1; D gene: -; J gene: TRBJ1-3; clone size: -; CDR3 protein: CSVEAEPGNTIYF
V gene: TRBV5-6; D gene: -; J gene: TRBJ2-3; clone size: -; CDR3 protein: CASHREGFTDTQYF
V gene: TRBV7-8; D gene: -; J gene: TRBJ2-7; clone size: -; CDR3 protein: CASSLGLDEQYF
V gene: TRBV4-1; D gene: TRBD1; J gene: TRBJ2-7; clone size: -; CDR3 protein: CASSQGGQVYEQYF
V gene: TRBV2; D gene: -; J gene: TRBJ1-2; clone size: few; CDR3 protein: CASREYTATF
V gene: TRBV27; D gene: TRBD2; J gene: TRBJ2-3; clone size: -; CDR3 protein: CASSLLAGADTQYF
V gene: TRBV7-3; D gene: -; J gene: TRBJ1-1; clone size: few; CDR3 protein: CASSPGANTEAFF
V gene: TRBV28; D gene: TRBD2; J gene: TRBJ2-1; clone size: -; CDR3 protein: CASSLLAGHEQFF
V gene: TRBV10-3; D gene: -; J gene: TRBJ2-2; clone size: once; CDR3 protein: CAISENVAAGELFF
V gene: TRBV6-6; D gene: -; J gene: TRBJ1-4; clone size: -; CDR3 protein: CASSYGGTNEKLFF
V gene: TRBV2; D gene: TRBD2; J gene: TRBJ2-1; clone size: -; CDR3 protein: CACSGSREQFF
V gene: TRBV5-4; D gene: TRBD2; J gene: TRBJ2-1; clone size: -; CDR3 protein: CASSLAKGDRGRGDEQFF
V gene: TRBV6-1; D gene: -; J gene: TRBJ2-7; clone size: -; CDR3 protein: CASSEAQGFYEQYF
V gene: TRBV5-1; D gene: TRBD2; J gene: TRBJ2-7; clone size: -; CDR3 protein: CASSLGTSGRGYEQYF
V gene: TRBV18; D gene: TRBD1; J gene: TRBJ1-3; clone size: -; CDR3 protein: CASSPNPGGFSGNTIYF
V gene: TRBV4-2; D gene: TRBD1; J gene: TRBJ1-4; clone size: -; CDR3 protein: CASSLGQGAGGTNEKLFF
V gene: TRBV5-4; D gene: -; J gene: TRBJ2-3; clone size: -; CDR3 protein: CASSLASEFTDTQYF
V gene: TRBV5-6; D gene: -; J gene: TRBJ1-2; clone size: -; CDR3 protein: CASSGGGNYGYTF
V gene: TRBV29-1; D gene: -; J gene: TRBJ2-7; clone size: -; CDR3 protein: CSVVSGISYEQYF
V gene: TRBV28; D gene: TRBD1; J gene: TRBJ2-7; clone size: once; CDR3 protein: CASSTRTGNFYEQYF
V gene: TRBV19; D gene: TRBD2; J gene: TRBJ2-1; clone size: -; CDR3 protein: CASSSAGLAGVYNEQFF
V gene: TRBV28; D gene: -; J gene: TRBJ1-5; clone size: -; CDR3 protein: CASSLGALNQPQHF
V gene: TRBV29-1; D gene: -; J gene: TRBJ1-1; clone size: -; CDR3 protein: CSVVTGSNTEAFF
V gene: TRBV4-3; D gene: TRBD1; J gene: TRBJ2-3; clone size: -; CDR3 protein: CASSQGTGEADTQYF
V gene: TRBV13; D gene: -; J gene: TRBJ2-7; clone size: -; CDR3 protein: CASSLGPNPRAAYEQYF
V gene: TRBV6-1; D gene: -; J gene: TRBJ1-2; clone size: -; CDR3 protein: CASSEVTEGLAGYTF
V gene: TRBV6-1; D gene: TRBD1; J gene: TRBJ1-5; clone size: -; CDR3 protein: CASSDRENQPQHF
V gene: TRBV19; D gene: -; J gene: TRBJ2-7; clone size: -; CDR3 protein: CASSMSWQGIRPYEQYF
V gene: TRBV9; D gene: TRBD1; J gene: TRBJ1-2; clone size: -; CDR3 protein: CASSPRTGASYGYTF
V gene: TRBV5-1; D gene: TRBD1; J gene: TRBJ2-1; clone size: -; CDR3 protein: CASSWGQGNEQFF
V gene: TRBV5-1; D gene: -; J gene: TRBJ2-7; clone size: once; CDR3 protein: CASSPRRLTSTEAYEQYF
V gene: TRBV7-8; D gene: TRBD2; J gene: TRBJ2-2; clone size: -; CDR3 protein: CASSLLGLAGVTGELFF
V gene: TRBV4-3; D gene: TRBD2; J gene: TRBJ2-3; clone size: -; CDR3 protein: CASSQGTSGSTDTQYF
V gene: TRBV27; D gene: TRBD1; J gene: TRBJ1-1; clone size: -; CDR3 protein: CASSSGDRRYTEAFF
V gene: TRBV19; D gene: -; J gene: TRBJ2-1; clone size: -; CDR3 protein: CASSISLRVGAGAVHYNEQFF
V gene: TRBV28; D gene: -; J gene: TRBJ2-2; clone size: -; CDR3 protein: CASSPRGIRNTGELFF
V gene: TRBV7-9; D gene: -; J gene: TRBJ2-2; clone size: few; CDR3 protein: CASSLVLGPGELFF
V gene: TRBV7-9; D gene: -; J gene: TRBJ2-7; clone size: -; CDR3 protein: CASSSDSAYEQYF
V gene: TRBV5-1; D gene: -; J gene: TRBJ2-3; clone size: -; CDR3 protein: CASTIFSGTDTQYF
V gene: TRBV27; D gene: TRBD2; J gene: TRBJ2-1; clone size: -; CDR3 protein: CASSPLPGLANSYNEQFF
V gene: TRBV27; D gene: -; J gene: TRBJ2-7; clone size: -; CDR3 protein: CASSFGQSYEQYF
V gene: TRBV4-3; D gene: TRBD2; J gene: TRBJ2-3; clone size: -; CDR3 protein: CASSQGLAGGDTQYF
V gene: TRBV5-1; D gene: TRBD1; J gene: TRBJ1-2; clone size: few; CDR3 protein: CASSRDSSQDYGYTF
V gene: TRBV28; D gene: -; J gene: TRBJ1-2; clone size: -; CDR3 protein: CASSLLTGSDGYTF
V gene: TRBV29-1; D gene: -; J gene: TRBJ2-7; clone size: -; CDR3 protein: CSVEDRHLRGYEQYF
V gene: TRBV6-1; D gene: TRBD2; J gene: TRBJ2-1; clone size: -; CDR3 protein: CASSRIAGEGNEQFF
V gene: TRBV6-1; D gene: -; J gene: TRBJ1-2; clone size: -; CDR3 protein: CASSGHGYGYTF
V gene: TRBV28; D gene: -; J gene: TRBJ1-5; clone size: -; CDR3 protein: CASSWGGLGDQPQHF
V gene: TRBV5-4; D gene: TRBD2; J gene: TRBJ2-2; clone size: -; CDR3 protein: CASSLGASGSSTGELFF
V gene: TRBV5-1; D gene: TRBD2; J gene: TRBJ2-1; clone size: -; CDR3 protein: CASSLGLAGGPTQNEQFF
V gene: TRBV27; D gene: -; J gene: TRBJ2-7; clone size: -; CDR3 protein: CASSPGGLPYEQYF
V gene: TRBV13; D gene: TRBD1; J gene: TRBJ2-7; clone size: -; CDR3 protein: CASSSLRGQISYEQYF
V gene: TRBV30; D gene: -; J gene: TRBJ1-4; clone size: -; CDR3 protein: CAWRDGGLKLFF